Detailed here is one T cell receptor beta chain. V lost 5 bases to trimming and J lost 3 bases, with 14 bases between them. There are 14 residues in the CDR3. CDR1 and CDR2 (germline): SGHTA, FQGNSA. The sample originates from a study of blood T cell repertoires in COVID-19. Study-wide background: T cells, B-cell-depleted T cells, or PBMCs provided the cDNA or gDNA that served as material.

The method was immunoSEQ multiplex PCR; TCRdb's version includes in-frame clones alone and lacks a portion of them. The sample records around 210,000 clones, less than 85% being singletons. The sequencing sample was made of peripheral blood. The chain couples TRBV7-2 to TRBJ2-7; possibly TRBD2 for D (6 bases). This receptor was taken from a woman in her sixties or seventies with acute or convalescent COVID-19. Written as DNA, the CDR3 is TGTGCCAGCAGCCCATCCGGGACTGGCTACGAGCAGTACTTC. This translates into CASSPSGTGYEQYF.